This T cell receptor (beta chain) appears in the sequencing data of a study of blood T cell repertoires in COVID-19. Study background: Some COVID-19 samples were acute and others convalescent; all came from the United States, Italy and Spain. PBMCs, B-cell-depleted T cells, or T cells were the source of the cDNA or gDNA that made up the material.

Germline CDR1 and CDR2: SEHNR and FQNEAQ (reference sequence). The CDR3 is 17 amino acids. J lost 1 base, V lost 1 base, and 5 bases had no gene match. Per the original data handling: It was from reference gene primer amplification that nucleated cell counts were estimated. TCRdb keeps only in-frame clones here, not all; method: immunoSEQ multiplex PCR. V and J calls and clone size are as listed in that table; D and trimming were resolved from the DNA. The sample lists about 110,000 clones; 70% to 85% were seen once. The source is a human donor with acute or convalescent COVID-19. The donor label of this sample is uncertain. The sample consisted of peripheral blood. The rearrangement joins TRBV7-9 to TRBJ2-1, with TRBD2 matching 9 bases. In nucleotides, the CDR3 is TGTGCCAGCAGCTTAGATTGGCGGGGGGGATCCTACAATGAGCAGTTCTTC. This gives the protein CASSLDWRGGSYNEQFF.